This is a list of T cell receptor beta chains from one sample in a study of blood T cell repertoires in COVID-19. Measured with immunoSEQ multiplex PCR; TCRdb has only the in-frame clones, and not every one. The repertoire holds fewer than 150,000 clones, around 90% seen once, with roughly 1% in the top ten. Specimen: peripheral blood. The receptor source for this set is a woman in her fifties or sixties with active or convalescent COVID-19. The CDR3 runs from the conserved cysteine through the conserved F or W. Fields, in order: D gene, clone size, J gene, V gene, CDR3 protein, CDR3 DNA. D genes are given only for firm matches. Clone size appears in some rows only: once, few, many, or a class for an expanded clone.

D gene: -; clone size: -; J gene: TRBJ2-5; V gene: TRBV23-1; CDR3 protein: CASSPRVNNTTKYF; CDR3 DNA: TGCGCCAGCAGTCCCCGGGTCAATAATACTACGAAGTACTTC
D gene: TRBD2; clone size: -; J gene: TRBJ2-7; V gene: TRBV7-2; CDR3 protein: CASSLAPAGGLYEQYF; CDR3 DNA: TGTGCCAGCAGCTTAGCGCCCGCGGGAGGTCTCTACGAGCAGTACTTC
D gene: TRBD2; clone size: once; J gene: TRBJ2-1; V gene: TRBV4-1; CDR3 protein: CASSQASSGTYNEQFF; CDR3 DNA: TGCGCCAGCAGCCAAGCTTCTAGCGGGACCTACAATGAGCAGTTCTTC
D gene: TRBD1; clone size: -; J gene: TRBJ1-1; V gene: TRBV4-2; CDR3 protein: CASSPTTGGSEAFF; CDR3 DNA: TGTGCCAGCAGCCCCACGACAGGGGGTTCTGAAGCTTTCTTT
D gene: TRBD2; clone size: -; J gene: TRBJ2-3; V gene: TRBV5-5; CDR3 protein: CASSSLGLAGSTDTQYF; CDR3 DNA: TGTGCCAGCAGCTCGCTAGGGCTAGCGGGATCCACAGATACGCAGTATTTT
D gene: TRBD1; clone size: -; J gene: TRBJ2-7; V gene: TRBV9; CDR3 protein: CASSVAVTGNYEQYF; CDR3 DNA: TGTGCCAGCAGCGTAGCTGTGACAGGGAACTACGAGCAGTACTTC
D gene: TRBD2; clone size: -; J gene: TRBJ2-7; V gene: TRBV11-2; CDR3 protein: CASSLAGFSSGTPYEQYF; CDR3 DNA: TGTGCCAGCAGCTTAGCAGGGTTTAGTAGCGGGACCCCCTACGAGCAGTACTTC
D gene: -; clone size: once; J gene: TRBJ1-1; V gene: TRBV4-1; CDR3 protein: CASSQGSRQGRINTEAFF; CDR3 DNA: TGCGCCAGCAGCCAAGGGTCCCGGCAGGGGCGGATTAACACTGAAGCTTTCTTT
D gene: TRBD2; clone size: -; J gene: TRBJ2-1; V gene: TRBV6-1; CDR3 protein: CASSETGGPYNEQFF; CDR3 DNA: TGTGCCAGCAGTGAAACGGGAGGGCCCTACAATGAGCAGTTCTTC
D gene: -; clone size: -; J gene: TRBJ2-7; V gene: TRBV7-2; CDR3 protein: CASSLQANSNYEQYF; CDR3 DNA: TGTGCCAGCAGCTTACAGGCGAACAGCAACTACGAGCAGTACTTC
D gene: TRBD1; clone size: -; J gene: TRBJ1-2; V gene: TRBV5-6; CDR3 protein: CASSLGTGGYGYTF; CDR3 DNA: TGTGCCAGCAGCTTGGGGACAGGGGGCTATGGCTACACCTTC
D gene: -; clone size: -; J gene: TRBJ1-5; V gene: TRBV19; CDR3 protein: CASSIGGQPQHF; CDR3 DNA: TGTGCCAGTAGTATTGGAGGCCAGCCCCAGCATTTT
D gene: TRBD1; clone size: -; J gene: TRBJ1-4; V gene: TRBV28; CDR3 protein: CASKRPGTGLATNEKLFF; CDR3 DNA: TGTGCCAGCAAACGTCCCGGGACAGGGCTAGCAACTAATGAAAAACTGTTTTTT
D gene: TRBD2; clone size: once; J gene: TRBJ2-7; V gene: TRBV27; CDR3 protein: CASKGLAGGPSYEQYF; CDR3 DNA: TGTGCCAGCAAAGGACTAGCGGGAGGGCCAAGCTACGAGCAGTACTTC
D gene: TRBD2; clone size: -; J gene: TRBJ2-2; V gene: TRBV5-1; CDR3 protein: CASRVGTSAGELFF; CDR3 DNA: TGCGCCAGCAGAGTAGGGACTAGCGCCGGGGAGCTGTTTTTT
D gene: -; clone size: few; J gene: TRBJ1-5; V gene: TRBV2; CDR3 protein: CASSVGGGSQPQHF; CDR3 DNA: TGTGCCAGCAGTGTCGGGGGGGGAAGTCAGCCCCAGCATTTT
D gene: TRBD1; clone size: -; J gene: TRBJ1-1; V gene: TRBV27; CDR3 protein: CASSSRGSGNTEAFF; CDR3 DNA: TGTGCCAGCAGTTCCAGGGGGAGCGGGAACACTGAAGCTTTCTTT
D gene: -; clone size: -; J gene: TRBJ1-3; V gene: TRBV18; CDR3 protein: CASSPPNRAGNTIYF; CDR3 DNA: TGTGCCAGCTCACCACCGAACAGGGCTGGAAACACCATATATTTT
D gene: -; clone size: -; J gene: TRBJ2-3; V gene: TRBV5-6; CDR3 protein: CASSPLAPTSTDTQYF; CDR3 DNA: TGTGCCAGCAGCCCCCTAGCGCCTACTAGCACAGATACGCAGTATTTT
D gene: -; clone size: many; J gene: TRBJ2-2; V gene: TRBV29-1; CDR3 protein: CSASQGNGELFF; CDR3 DNA: TGCAGCGCCTCGCAGGGTAACGGGGAGCTGTTTTTT
D gene: TRBD2; clone size: -; J gene: TRBJ2-1; V gene: TRBV11-2; CDR3 protein: CASSSKRGAYNEQFF; CDR3 DNA: TGTGCCAGCAGCTCGAAGCGGGGAGCCTACAATGAGCAGTTCTTC
D gene: -; clone size: -; J gene: TRBJ2-6; V gene: TRBV2; CDR3 protein: CASKAGSSGANVLTF; CDR3 DNA: TGTGCCAGCAAGGCGGGAAGCTCTGGGGCCAACGTCCTGACTTTC
D gene: TRBD1; clone size: -; J gene: TRBJ2-4; V gene: TRBV7-2; CDR3 protein: CASSPLGQGGIQYF; CDR3 DNA: TGTGCCAGCAGCCCCCTGGGACAGGGAGGCATTCAGTACTTC
D gene: -; clone size: -; J gene: TRBJ2-1; V gene: TRBV10-3; CDR3 protein: CAILDSTNEQFF; CDR3 DNA: TGTGCCATTCTGGACTCGACCAATGAGCAGTTCTTC
D gene: -; clone size: -; J gene: TRBJ1-3; V gene: TRBV30; CDR3 protein: CAWSRAGIYSGNTIYF; CDR3 DNA: TGTGCCTGGAGTAGGGCGGGAATTTACTCTGGAAACACCATATATTTT
D gene: -; clone size: -; J gene: TRBJ2-5; V gene: TRBV11-2; CDR3 protein: CASSPEGGPQETQYF; CDR3 DNA: TGTGCCAGCAGCCCCGAGGGCGGTCCGCAAGAGACCCAGTACTTC
D gene: -; clone size: -; J gene: TRBJ2-3; V gene: TRBV30; CDR3 protein: CAWRSRGTDTQYF; CDR3 DNA: TGTGCCTGGAGGAGCAGGGGCACAGATACGCAGTATTTT
D gene: TRBD2; clone size: -; J gene: TRBJ2-5; V gene: TRBV9; CDR3 protein: CASSVEGLAGKEETQYF; CDR3 DNA: TGTGCCAGCAGCGTCGAGGGACTAGCGGGAAAGGAAGAGACCCAGTACTTC
D gene: -; clone size: once; J gene: TRBJ1-1; V gene: TRBV28; CDR3 protein: CASRVPGGGTEAFF; CDR3 DNA: TGTGCCAGCAGAGTCCCGGGGGGAGGCACTGAAGCTTTCTTT
D gene: TRBD1; clone size: -; J gene: TRBJ1-1; V gene: TRBV4-3; CDR3 protein: CASSQESGGRGAFF; CDR3 DNA: TGCGCCAGCAGCCAAGAATCAGGGGGTCGGGGAGCTTTCTTT
D gene: TRBD1; clone size: -; J gene: TRBJ1-2; V gene: TRBV28; CDR3 protein: CASSFPGTAYNYGYTF; CDR3 DNA: TGTGCCAGCAGCTTTCCCGGGACAGCTTATAACTATGGCTACACCTTC
D gene: -; clone size: -; J gene: TRBJ1-2; V gene: TRBV5-6; CDR3 protein: CASSLIKARPANYGYTF; CDR3 DNA: TGTGCCAGCAGCTTGATCAAGGCTAGGCCAGCTAACTATGGCTACACCTTC
D gene: -; clone size: -; J gene: TRBJ1-1; V gene: TRBV6-2/TRBV6-3; CDR3 protein: CASSTRQNTEAFF; CDR3 DNA: TGTGCCAGCAGTACCCGACAGAACACTGAAGCTTTCTTT
D gene: TRBD1; clone size: -; J gene: TRBJ1-2; V gene: TRBV18; CDR3 protein: CASSQQGVDYGYTF; CDR3 DNA: TGTGCCAGCTCACAACAGGGGGTAGACTATGGCTACACCTTC
D gene: -; clone size: -; J gene: TRBJ1-2; V gene: TRBV29-1; CDR3 protein: CSALTGNYGYTF; CDR3 DNA: TGCAGCGCTCTGACAGGAAACTATGGCTACACCTTC
D gene: TRBD2; clone size: once; J gene: TRBJ2-5; V gene: TRBV12-5; CDR3 protein: CASAHWTSGQETQYF; CDR3 DNA: TGTGCTAGTGCCCATTGGACTAGCGGTCAAGAGACCCAGTACTTC
D gene: TRBD2; clone size: -; J gene: TRBJ2-2; V gene: TRBV10-3; CDR3 protein: CAISESAGGTGELFF; CDR3 DNA: TGTGCCATCAGTGAATCGGCGGGAGGAACCGGGGAGCTGTTTTTT
D gene: -; clone size: -; J gene: TRBJ1-5; V gene: TRBV20-1; CDR3 protein: CSAPLGQPQHF; CDR3 DNA: TGCAGTGCTCCGCTAGGTCAGCCCCAGCATTTT
D gene: -; clone size: -; J gene: TRBJ2-1; V gene: TRBV6-5; CDR3 protein: CASSPLLRYNEQFF; CDR3 DNA: TGTGCCAGCAGTCCGCTCTTGCGCTACAATGAGCAGTTCTTC
D gene: -; clone size: -; J gene: TRBJ1-1; V gene: TRBV5-5; CDR3 protein: CASSLITSTEAFF; CDR3 DNA: TGTGCCAGCAGCTTGATTACTTCTACTGAAGCTTTCTTT
D gene: -; clone size: -; J gene: TRBJ2-2; V gene: TRBV11-1; CDR3 protein: CASSVGTNTGELFF; CDR3 DNA: TGTGCCAGCAGCGTCGGGACTAACACCGGGGAGCTGTTTTTT
D gene: TRBD2; clone size: -; J gene: TRBJ2-1; V gene: TRBV19; CDR3 protein: CASGDLVEQFF; CDR3 DNA: TGTGCTAGCGGGGACCTAGTGGAGCAGTTCTTC
D gene: TRBD1; clone size: -; J gene: TRBJ1-4; V gene: TRBV5-8; CDR3 protein: CASSEMGQGIEKLFF; CDR3 DNA: TGTGCCAGCAGCGAAATGGGACAGGGGATTGAAAAACTGTTTTTT
D gene: TRBD2; clone size: -; J gene: TRBJ2-2; V gene: TRBV7-6; CDR3 protein: CASSLLASGVPGELFF; CDR3 DNA: TGTGCCAGCAGCTTATTGGCTAGCGGGGTCCCCGGGGAGCTGTTTTTT